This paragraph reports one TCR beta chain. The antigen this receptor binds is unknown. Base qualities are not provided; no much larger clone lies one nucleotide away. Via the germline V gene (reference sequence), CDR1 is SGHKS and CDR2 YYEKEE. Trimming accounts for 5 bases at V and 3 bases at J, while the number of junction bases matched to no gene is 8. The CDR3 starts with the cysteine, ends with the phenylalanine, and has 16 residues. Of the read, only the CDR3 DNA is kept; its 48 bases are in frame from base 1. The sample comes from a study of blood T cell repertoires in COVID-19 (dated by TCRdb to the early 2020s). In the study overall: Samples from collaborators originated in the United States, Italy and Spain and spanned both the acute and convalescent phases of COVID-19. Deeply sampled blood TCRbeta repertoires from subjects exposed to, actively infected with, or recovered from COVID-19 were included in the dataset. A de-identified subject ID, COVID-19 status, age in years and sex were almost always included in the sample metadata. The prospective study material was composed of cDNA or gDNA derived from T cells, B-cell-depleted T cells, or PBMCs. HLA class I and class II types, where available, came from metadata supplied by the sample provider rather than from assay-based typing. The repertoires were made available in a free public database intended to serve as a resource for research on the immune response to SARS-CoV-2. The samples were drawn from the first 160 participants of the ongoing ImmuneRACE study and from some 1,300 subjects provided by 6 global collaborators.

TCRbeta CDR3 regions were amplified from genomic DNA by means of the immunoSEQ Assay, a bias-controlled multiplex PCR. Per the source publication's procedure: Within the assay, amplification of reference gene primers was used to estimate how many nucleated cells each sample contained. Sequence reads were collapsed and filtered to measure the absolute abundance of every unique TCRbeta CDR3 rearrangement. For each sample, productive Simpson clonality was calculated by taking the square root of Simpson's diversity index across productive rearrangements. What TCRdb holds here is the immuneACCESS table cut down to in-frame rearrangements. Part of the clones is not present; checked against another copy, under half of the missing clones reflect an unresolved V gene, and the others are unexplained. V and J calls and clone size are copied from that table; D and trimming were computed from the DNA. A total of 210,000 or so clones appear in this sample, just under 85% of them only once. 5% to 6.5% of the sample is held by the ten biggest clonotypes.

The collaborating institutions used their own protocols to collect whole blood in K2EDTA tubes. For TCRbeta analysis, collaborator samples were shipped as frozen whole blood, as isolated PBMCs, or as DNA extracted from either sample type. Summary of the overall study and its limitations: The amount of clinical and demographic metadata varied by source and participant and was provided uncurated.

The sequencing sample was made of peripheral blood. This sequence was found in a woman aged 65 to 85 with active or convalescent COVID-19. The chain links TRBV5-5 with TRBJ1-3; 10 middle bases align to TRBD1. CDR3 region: CASRSEGQGLGNTIYF. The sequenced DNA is TGTGCCAGCAGGAGCGAGGGACAGGGGCTTGGAAACACCATATATTTT.